Presented here are 19 T cell receptor beta chains from one specimen sequenced in a study of cytotoxic CD8 clonotypes in ibrutinib-treated CLL. This table comes from immunoSEQ multiplex PCR, and its TCRdb copy is limited to in-frame clones, with some not included. This repertoire shows about 310,000 clones, just under 80% found once; its top ten account for 6.5% to 8%. Material: PBMCs, obtained before ibrutinib treatment. The source is a human donor with chronic lymphocytic leukemia.

The rearrangement uses TRBV18 and TRBJ1-3, with D uncertain. V lost 3 bases to trimming and J lost 5 bases, with 11 bases between them. The CDR3 runs 14 residues. Germline loops: CDR1 KGHSH, CDR2 LQKENI. CDR3 sequence: CASSPPTLRNTIYF. The CDR3, as DNA: TGTGCCAGCTCACCTCCGACTCTTCGAAACACCATATATTTT.

This chain links TRBV30 with TRBJ2-7; D remains unclear. Germline assignment: CDR1 GTSNPN and CDR2 SVGIG (reference sequence). The CDR3 length is 13 residues. Trimming cost V 1 base and J 0 bases, with 7 bases left between them. The CDR3 spells CAWSGQDSYEQYF. CDR3 sequence (DNA): TGTGCCTGGAGTGGGCAGGACTCCTACGAGCAGTACTTC.

This sequence joins TRBV30 and TRBJ2-7; 7 nucleotides align to TRBD1. Unmatched junction bases numbered 4, after V lost 5 bases and J lost 3 bases. Per germline, CDR1 GTSNPN and CDR2 SVGIG (reference sequence). This CDR3 is 12 amino acids long. The CDR3 protein is CAWGDRDYEQYF. The CDR3 nucleotides are TGTGCCTGGGGCGACAGGGACTACGAGCAGTACTTC. The complete variable domain, with remaining parts taken from reference TRBV30 and TRBJ2-7, reads SQTIHQWPATLVQPVGSPLSLECTVEGTSNPNLYWYRQAAGRGLQLLFYSVGIGQISSEVPQNLSASRPQDRQFILSSKKLLLSDSGFYLCAWGDRDYEQYFGPGTRLTVT.

This clone appeared a single time. This sequence joins TRBV6-6 and TRBJ2-7; possibly TRBD1 for D (6 bases). The germline V gene encodes CDR1 MNHNY and CDR2 SVGAGI (reference sequence). The CDR3 is 13 residues long. Trimming removed 6 bases at V and 5 bases at J, with 14 bases between. CDR3 sequence: CASSLTGSDEQYF. The CDR3 nucleotides are TGTGCCAGCAGCCTTACAGGGTCTGACGAGCAGTACTTC.

This sequence joins TRBV19 and TRBJ1-2; no clear D gene. The CDR3 has 15 residues. V lost 5 bases and J lost 4, with 17 bases in between. Germline CDR1 LNHDA, CDR2 SQIVND (reference sequence). CDR3 bases: TGTGCCAGTAGTTTACGGACCTACGAGGGCTATGGCTACACCTTC. It is translated as CASSLRTYEGYGYTF.

The chain employs TRBV19 and TRBJ1-3; D ambiguous. The V and J ends lost 4 bases and 0 bases respectively, with 10 bases between them. The CDR3 has 15 residues. Germline-derived CDR1 and CDR2 are LNHDA and SQIVND (reference sequence). CDR3: CASSTQAISGNTIYF. The CDR3 bases are TGTGCCAGTAGTACGCAGGCTATCTCTGGAAACACCATATATTTT.

The CDR3 is CASSAQGTVNEQFF. CDR3 sequence (DNA): TGTGCCAGTAGTGCTCAAGGGACGGTCAATGAGCAGTTCTTC. This chain uses TRBV19 with TRBJ2-1; D assignment may be TRBD1 or TRBD2 (5 bases each). V lost 5 bases and J lost 6, with 14 bases in between. The CDR3 runs 14 residues. In germline, CDR1 is LNHDA, CDR2 SQIVND (reference sequence).

V gene TRBV6-5 combines with J gene TRBJ1-1, with TRBD1 identical over 7 bases. Germline trimming cut 5 bases from V and 0 bases from J; bases unmatched to any gene: 6. The CDR3 length is 15 residues. Germline CDR1 reads MNHEY; CDR2 reads SVGAGI. The CDR3 bases are TGTGCCAGCAGTGCACACAGGGGAATGAACACTGAAGCTTTCTTT. As protein: CASSAHRGMNTEAFF.

A single count supports this clone. The chain employs TRBV27 and TRBJ1-5; D gene ambiguous. This CDR3 region has 15 residues. V shed 0 bases and J shed 6 bases, with 12 bases lying between them. In germline, CDR1 is MNHEY, CDR2 SMNVEV (reference sequence). Here the CDR3 DNA reads TGTGCCAGCAGTTTATCGAGACAAAAGGGTCAGCCCCAGCATTTT. This translates into CASSLSRQKGQPQHF.

The count of this clone is one. The chain couples TRBV27 to TRBJ1-1; D unresolved. The CDR3 is made up of 14 amino acids. The V gene lost 7 bases and the J gene lost 1 base, with 13 bases spanning the gap. Germline CDR1 reads MNHEY; CDR2 reads SMNVEV (reference sequence). CDR3 in amino acids: CASTQLFSNTEAFF. DNA of the CDR3: TGTGCCAGCACCCAGTTGTTCTCGAACACTGAAGCTTTCTTT.

This clone was seen once. The chain combines TRBV28 with TRBJ2-5; D is unresolved. CDR3 length equals 14 residues. The germline gives CDR1 MDHEN, CDR2 SYDVKM. With 1 base removed from V and 0 bases from J, the gap between germline ends came to 6 bases. The CDR3 bases are TGTGCCAGCAGTTTATTGGGCTACCAAGAGACCCAGTACTTC. This gives the protein CASSLLGYQETQYF.

The chain couples TRBV2 to TRBJ2-7; D not resolved. V was pared by 6 bases and J by 0 bases, with 18 bases between. Germline loops: CDR1 SNHLY, CDR2 FYNNEI. This CDR3 is built from 16 residues. The CDR3 reads CASSETLGSSSYEQYF. CDR3 nucleotide sequence: TGTGCCAGCAGCGAAACCCTAGGCTCGAGCTCCTACGAGCAGTACTTC.

This chain connects TRBV27 to TRBJ1-3, with TRBD1 matching over 10 bases. The ends lost 5 bases at V and 0 bases at J; junction bases unmatched: 7. The germline V gene encodes CDR1 MNHEY and CDR2 SMNVEV (reference sequence). This CDR3 spans 17 amino acids. The CDR3 region is CASSNYRTGGSGNTIYF. In DNA, the CDR3 is TGTGCCAGCAGTAACTACCGGACAGGGGGCTCTGGAAACACCATATATTTT.

The chain combines TRBV29-1 with TRBJ2-3; D not resolved. The CDR3 sequence is 12 residues long. Germline assignment: CDR1 SQVTM and CDR2 ANQGSEA. V gave up 0 bases and J gave up 8 bases, with 9 bases separating them. In nucleotides, the CDR3 is TGCAGCGTTGAAGATCGCCAGCCTACGCAGTATTTT. Encoded protein: CSVEDRQPTQYF.

The chain combines TRBV18 with TRBJ2-1; 11 bases map to TRBD1. This CDR3 comprises 16 residues. Germline V gene sequence: CDR1 KGHSH, CDR2 LQKENI. V trimming: 3 bases; J trimming: 8 bases; junction bases outside the gene matches: 9. In nucleotides, the CDR3 is TGTGCCAGCTCACCCAAAGGACAGGGGGCATGGTATGAGCAGTTCTTC. It codes for CASSPKGQGAWYEQFF.

This clone was seen a handful of times. V usage is TRBV9 and J usage is TRBJ2-7; possible D gene TRBD2, 6 bases. V was cut by 3 bases and J by 5 bases, with 15 bases left in between. The CDR3 is 14 residues long. Germline V gene lookup returns CDR1 SGDLS and CDR2 YYNGEE. The CDR3 nucleotides are TGTGCCAGCAGCGCGACGTGGGCTAGCGACGAGCAGTACTTC. It encodes CASSATWASDEQYF.

The V and J genes are TRBV29-1 and TRBJ2-6; 7 nucleotides line up with TRBD1. Trimming cost V 4 bases and J 0 bases; bases outside gene matches: 9. Germline V lookup: CDR1 SQVTM, CDR2 ANQGSEA. The CDR3 is 17 amino acids. CDR3 sequence: CSVAGTEKISGANVLTF. CDR3 sequence (DNA): TGCAGCGTTGCCGGGACAGAAAAAATCTCTGGGGCCAACGTCCTGACTTTC. The full variable domain, in which reference TRBV29-1 and TRBJ2-6 provide the parts outside the CDR3, is SAVISQKPSRDICQRGTSLTIQCQVDSQVTMMFWYRQQPGQSLTLIATANQGSEATYESGFVIDKFPISRPNLTFSTLTVSNMSPEDSSIYLCSVAGTEKISGANVLTFGAGSRLTVL.

The CDR3 bases are TGTGCCAGTAGTATAGGGGCTCAGCCCCAGCATTTT. This codes for CASSIGAQPQHF. The chain carries TRBV19 and TRBJ1-5; D is unresolved. Between the trimmed V and J ends, which lost 1 base and 6 bases, there was a span of 4 bases. The CDR3 is 12 amino acids. The V gene's germline CDR1 is LNHDA and CDR2 SQIVND (reference sequence).

The chain combines TRBV2 with TRBJ2-3; tentatively, D is TRBD2 (6 bases). The V end was cut by 5 bases, the J end by 11 bases, with 26 bases between. The CDR3 is 16 residues long. Germline CDR1 and CDR2: SNHLY and FYNNEI. CDR3 protein: CASSPVSIGLGGKQYF. For the CDR3, the DNA is TGTGCCAGCAGTCCAGTTTCTATTGGTTTGGGCGGGAAGCAGTATTTT.